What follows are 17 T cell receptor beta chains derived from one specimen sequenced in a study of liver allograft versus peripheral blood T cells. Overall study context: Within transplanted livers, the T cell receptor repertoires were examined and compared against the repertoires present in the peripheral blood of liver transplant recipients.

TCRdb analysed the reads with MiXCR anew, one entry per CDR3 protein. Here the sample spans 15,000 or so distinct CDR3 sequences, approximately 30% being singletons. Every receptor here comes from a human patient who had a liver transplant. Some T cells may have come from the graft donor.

In DNA, the CDR3 is TGTGCCAGCAGTAGAGACAGGGAGGCTTTAATTTACGAGCAGTACTTC. Translating gives CASSRDREALIYEQYF. This sequence joins TRBV7-2 and TRBJ2-7, with D possibly TRBD1 on 7 matching bases. The ends were cut back, 6 bases at V and 4 bases at J, with 22 bases in the middle. This CDR3 is built from 16 residues. The germline V gene has CDR1 SGHTA and CDR2 FQGNSA. The complete variable domain, with remaining parts taken from reference TRBV7-2 and TRBJ2-7, reads GAGVSQSPSNKVTEKGKDVELRCDPISGHTALYWYRQSLGQGLEFLIYFQGNSAPDKSGLPSDRFSAERTGGSVSTLTIQRTQQEDSAVYLCASSRDREALIYEQYFGPGTRLTVT.

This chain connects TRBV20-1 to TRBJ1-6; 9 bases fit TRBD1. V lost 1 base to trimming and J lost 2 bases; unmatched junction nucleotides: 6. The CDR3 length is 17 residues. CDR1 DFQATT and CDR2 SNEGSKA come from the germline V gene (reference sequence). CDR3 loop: CSARAYGQGTYNSPLHF. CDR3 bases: TGCAGTGCTAGAGCCTACGGACAGGGGACCTATAATTCACCCCTCCACTTT.

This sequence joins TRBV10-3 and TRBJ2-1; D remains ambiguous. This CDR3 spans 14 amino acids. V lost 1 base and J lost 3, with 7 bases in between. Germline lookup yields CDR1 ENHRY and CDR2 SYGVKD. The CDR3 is CAISEYGLYNEQFF. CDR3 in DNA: TGTGCCATCAGTGAGTATGGGCTCTACAATGAGCAGTTCTTC.

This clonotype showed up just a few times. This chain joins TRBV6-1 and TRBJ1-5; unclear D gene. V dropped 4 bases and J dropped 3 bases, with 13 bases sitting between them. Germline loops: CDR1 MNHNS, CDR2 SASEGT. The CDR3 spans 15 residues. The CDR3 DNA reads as TGTGCCAGCAGTGCCCAGAGTGATCCCAATCAGCCCCAGCATTTT. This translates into CASSAQSDPNQPQHF.

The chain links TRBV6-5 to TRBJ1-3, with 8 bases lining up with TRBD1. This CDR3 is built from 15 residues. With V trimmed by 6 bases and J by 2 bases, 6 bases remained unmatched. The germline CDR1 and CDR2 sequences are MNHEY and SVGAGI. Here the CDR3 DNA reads TGTGCCAGCAGCCCTGACAGGGGAACTGGAAACACCATATATTTT. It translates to CASSPDRGTGNTIYF.

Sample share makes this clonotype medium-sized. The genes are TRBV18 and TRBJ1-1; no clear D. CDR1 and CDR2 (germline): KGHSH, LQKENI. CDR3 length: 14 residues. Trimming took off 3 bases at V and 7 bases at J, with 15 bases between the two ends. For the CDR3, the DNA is TGTGCCAGCTCACCTGGTGGCGACGTGGGTGAAGCTTTCTTT. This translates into CASSPGGDVGEAFF.

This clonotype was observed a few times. The DNA for the CDR3 is TGTGCCAGCAGTTTGCCACAGGGTCGGGGCACTGAAGCTTTCTTT. It is translated as CASSLPQGRGTEAFF. V is TRBV28 and J is TRBJ1-1, with a tentative D call TRBD1 (6 bases). V lost 3 bases and J 4 bases, leaving 15 bases between the germline ends. Germline V lookup: CDR1 MDHEN, CDR2 SYDVKM. The CDR3 has 15 amino acids.

CDR3 nucleotide sequence: TGTGCCAGCTGTACGCCGGGAATTAATGAAAAACTGTTTTTT. It is translated as CASCTPGINEKLFF. The chain combines TRBV12-3 or TRBV12-4 with TRBJ1-4; no clear D gene. The germline V and J ends were trimmed by 8 bases and 4 bases, with 14 bases remaining between them. CDR3 size: 14 residues.

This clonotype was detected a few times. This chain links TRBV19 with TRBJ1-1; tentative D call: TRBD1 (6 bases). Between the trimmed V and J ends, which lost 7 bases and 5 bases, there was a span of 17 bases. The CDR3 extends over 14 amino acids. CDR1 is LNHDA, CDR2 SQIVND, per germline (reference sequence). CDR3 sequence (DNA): TGTGCCAGTATGGTTGGAGCCAGGGGAACTGAAGCTTTCTTT. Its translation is CASMVGARGTEAFF.

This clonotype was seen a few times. The CDR3 reads CSARPGHNTGELFF. CDR3 bases: TGCAGTGCTAGGCCGGGACATAACACCGGGGAGCTGTTTTTT. The chain uses TRBV20-1 and TRBJ2-2; tentatively, D is TRBD1 (6 bases). This CDR3 has 14 residues. V shed 3 bases and J shed 2 bases, with 10 bases lying between them. The germline V gene encodes CDR1 DFQATT and CDR2 SNEGSKA (reference sequence).

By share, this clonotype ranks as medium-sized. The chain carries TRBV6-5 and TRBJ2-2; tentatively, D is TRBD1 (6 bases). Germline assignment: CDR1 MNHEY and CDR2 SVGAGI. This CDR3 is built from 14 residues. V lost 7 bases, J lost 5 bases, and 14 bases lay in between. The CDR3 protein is CASKRGSRTGELFF. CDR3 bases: TGTGCCAGCAAAAGGGGGAGTCGGACCGGGGAGCTGTTTTTT.

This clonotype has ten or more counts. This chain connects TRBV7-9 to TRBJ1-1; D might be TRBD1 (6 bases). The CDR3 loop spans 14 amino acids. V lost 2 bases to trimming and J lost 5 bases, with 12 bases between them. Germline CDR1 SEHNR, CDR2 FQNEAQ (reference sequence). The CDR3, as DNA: TGTGCCAGCAGCTTATTACAGGGTGGGACTGAAGCTTTCTTT. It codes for CASSLLQGGTEAFF.

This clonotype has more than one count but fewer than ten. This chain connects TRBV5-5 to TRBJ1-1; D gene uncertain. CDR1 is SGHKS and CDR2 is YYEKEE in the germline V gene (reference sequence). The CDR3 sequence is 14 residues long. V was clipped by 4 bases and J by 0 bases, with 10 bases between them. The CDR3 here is CASSIDTVNTEAFF. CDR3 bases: TGTGCCAGCAGCATAGACACCGTGAACACTGAAGCTTTCTTT. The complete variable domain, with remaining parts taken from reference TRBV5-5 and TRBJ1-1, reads DAGVTQSPTHLIKTRGQQVTLRCSPISGHKSVSWYQQVLGQGPQFIFQYYEKEERGRGNFPDRFSARQFPNYSSELNVNALLLGDSALYLCASSIDTVNTEAFFGQGTRLTVV.

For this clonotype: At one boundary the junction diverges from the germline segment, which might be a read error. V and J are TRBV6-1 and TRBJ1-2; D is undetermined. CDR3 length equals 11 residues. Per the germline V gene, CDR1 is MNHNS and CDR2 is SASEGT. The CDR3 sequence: CASSERAGNAF. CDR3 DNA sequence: TGTGCCAGCAGTGAAAGGGCGGGCAACGCCTTC.

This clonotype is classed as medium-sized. The CDR3 region has the DNA TGTGCCAGCAGCTTAGGGGGGGGAACTAATGAAAAACTGTTTTTT. The encoded protein is CASSLGGGTNEKLFF. V and J are TRBV13 and TRBJ1-4, with a weak D call TRBD1 (5 bases). The CDR3 length is 15 residues. Per germline, CDR1 PRHDT and CDR2 FYEKMQ (reference sequence). The V end was cut by 0 bases, the J end by 1 base, with 6 bases between.

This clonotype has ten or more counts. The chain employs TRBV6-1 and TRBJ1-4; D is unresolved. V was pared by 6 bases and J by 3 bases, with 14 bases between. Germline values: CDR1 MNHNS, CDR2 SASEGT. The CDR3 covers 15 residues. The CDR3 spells CASSQEEGANEKLFF. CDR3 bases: TGTGCCAGCAGCCAAGAGGAGGGAGCTAATGAAAAACTGTTTTTT.

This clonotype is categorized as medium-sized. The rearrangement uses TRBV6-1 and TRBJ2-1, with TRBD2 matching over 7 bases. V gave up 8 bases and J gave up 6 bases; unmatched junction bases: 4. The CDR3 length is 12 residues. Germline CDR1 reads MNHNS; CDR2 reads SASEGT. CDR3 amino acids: CASSPSGNEQFF. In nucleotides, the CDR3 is TGTGCCAGCTCACCTAGCGGCAATGAGCAGTTCTTC.